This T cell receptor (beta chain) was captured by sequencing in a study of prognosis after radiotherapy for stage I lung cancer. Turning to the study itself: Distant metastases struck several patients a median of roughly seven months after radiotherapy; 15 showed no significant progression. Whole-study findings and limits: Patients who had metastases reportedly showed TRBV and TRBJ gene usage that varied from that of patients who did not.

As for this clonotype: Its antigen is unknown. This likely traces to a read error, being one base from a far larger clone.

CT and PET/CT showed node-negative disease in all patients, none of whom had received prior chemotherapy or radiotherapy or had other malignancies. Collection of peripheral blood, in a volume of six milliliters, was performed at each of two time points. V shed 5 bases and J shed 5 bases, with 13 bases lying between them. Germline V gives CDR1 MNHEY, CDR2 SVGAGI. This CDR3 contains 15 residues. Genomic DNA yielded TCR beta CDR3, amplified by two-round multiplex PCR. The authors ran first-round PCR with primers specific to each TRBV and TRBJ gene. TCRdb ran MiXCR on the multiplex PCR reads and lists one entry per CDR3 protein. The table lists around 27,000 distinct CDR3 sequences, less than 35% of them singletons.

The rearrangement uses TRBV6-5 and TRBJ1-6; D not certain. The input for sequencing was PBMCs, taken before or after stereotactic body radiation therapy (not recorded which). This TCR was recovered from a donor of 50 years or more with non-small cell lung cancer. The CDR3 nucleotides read TGTGCCAGCAGTCGTAGAATGAGTAATAATTCACCCCTCCACTTT. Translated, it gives CASSRRMSNNSPLHF.